What follows describes a single T cell receptor beta chain. This sample was taken from a study of T cell changes during pregnancy in multiple sclerosis. Sequencing was performed with immunoSEQ multiplex PCR; in TCRdb, only in-frame clones are kept and a portion is missing. Among 85,000 to 90,000 clones listed, over 85% were seen once. CDR3 length: 15 residues. Germline CDR1 reads SNHLY; CDR2 reads FYNNEI. V lost 6 bases, J lost 1 base, and 6 bases stayed unmatched. This clonotype was obtained from a female donor in good health, enrolled as a control in a pregnancy study. The chain links TRBV2 to TRBJ1-5, with 7 positions matching TRBD1. Specimen: peripheral blood, collected after pregnancy. The DNA for the CDR3 is TGTGCCAGCAGCTTCACAGGGGCCAGCAATCAGCCCCAGCATTTT. It encodes CASSFTGASNQPQHF.